The rows below give T cell receptor beta chains drawn from one sample of a study of blood T cell repertoires in COVID-19. Assay used: immunoSEQ multiplex PCR; TCRdb lists only in-frame clones, some missing. The data contain 150,000 to 200,000 clones, about 89% of them singletons. What was sequenced was peripheral blood. The source of these receptors is a man aged 70-80 years with acute or convalescent COVID-19. Each CDR3 is given with its conserved first and last residue. A D gene is named only where the DNA matches it firmly. Expanded clones are given a class, and other clones once, few, many or no size at all.

TRBJ1-6	.	TRBV12-3/TRBV12-4	.	TGTGCCAGCAAGGACAGCAGGTATTCACCCCTCCACTTT	CASKDSRYSPLHF
TRBJ1-1	.	TRBV5-6	.	TGTGCCAGCAGCTACACCGACAGAAGGAACACTGAAGCTTTCTTT	CASSYTDRRNTEAFF
TRBJ2-1	TRBD1	TRBV11-3	once	TGTGCCAGCAGCGTACGCCGGGACAGCAACAATGAGCAGTTCTTC	CASSVRRDSNNEQFF
TRBJ1-3	.	TRBV3-1/TRBV3-2	.	TGTGCCAGCAGCCAGCAGGGGAATGGAAACACCATATATTTT	CASSQQGNGNTIYF
TRBJ1-2	.	TRBV7-2	.	TGTGCCAGCAGCTCACAAGGGAGCCTCTTTGGCTACACCTTC	CASSSQGSLFGYTF
TRBJ2-1	TRBD2	TRBV29-1	.	TGCAGCGTTGACCGGGAGGGCCTCAATGAGCAGTTCTTC	CSVDREGLNEQFF
TRBJ1-4	TRBD1	TRBV9	.	TGTGCCAGCAGCCCAGCTGGACAGGGGGCAAGGGAAAAACTGTTTTTT	CASSPAGQGAREKLFF
TRBJ2-7	.	TRBV28	.	TGTGCCAGCATCCAAGGACAGCTGAGCTCCTACGAGCAGTACTTC	CASIQGQLSSYEQYF
TRBJ2-7	TRBD1	TRBV23-1	once	TGCGCCAGCAGTCAATCCGAAGGACAGGGGGCTTTCGACGAGCAGTACTTC	CASSQSEGQGAFDEQYF
TRBJ2-6	.	TRBV5-1	.	TGCGCCAGCAGCCAGTCGGGGGCTGGGGCCAACGTCCTGACTTTC	CASSQSGAGANVLTF
TRBJ2-1	.	TRBV7-2	.	TGTGCCAGCAGCTTAAACTTCGGGTTGTACAATGAGCAGTTCTTC	CASSLNFGLYNEQFF
TRBJ2-7	TRBD2	TRBV9	.	TGTGCCAGCAGCGTAGGTGGGAGGGTTTTGGGAAGTGAGCAGTACTTC	CASSVGGRVLGSEQYF
TRBJ1-4	TRBD1	TRBV27	.	TGTGCCAGCGGCCGGGACAGGGGGCTAGGAAAACTGTTTTTT	CASGRDRGLGKLFF
TRBJ2-7	TRBD1	TRBV6-5	.	TGTGCCAGCAGCGACGACAGGGGAAATCCCTACGAGCAGTACTTC	CASSDDRGNPYEQYF
TRBJ1-2	.	TRBV4-2	.	TGTGCCAGCAGCCAAGAAGGACTCTATGGCTACACCTTC	CASSQEGLYGYTF
TRBJ1-1	.	TRBV5-4	.	TGTGCCAGTCGCCAGAGGGGAGGGGACACTGAAGCTTTCTTT	CASRQRGGDTEAFF
TRBJ2-7	TRBD2	TRBV18	.	TGTGCCAGCTCACCACCGGGGAGGGCGGCCTACGAGCAGTACTTC	CASSPPGRAAYEQYF
TRBJ1-6	.	TRBV5-1	.	TGCGCCAGTAGACAGTTCGGCTCCTATAATTCACCCCTCCACTTT	CASRQFGSYNSPLHF
TRBJ2-5	.	TRBV30	once	TGTGCCTGGATTCCTAGACAAGAGACCCAGTACTTC	CAWIPRQETQYF
TRBJ1-5	.	TRBV28	.	TGTGCCAGCAGTTTAAGAGGGCTCAATCAGCCCCAGCATTTT	CASSLRGLNQPQHF
TRBJ1-1	.	TRBV5-4	.	TGTGCCAGCAGCCCGGATGAGGAGGCTCTATCAGCTTTCTTT	CASSPDEEALSAFF
TRBJ2-5	TRBD1	TRBV9	.	TGTGCCAGCAGCGGGACAGGGGGGGAGACCCAGTACTTC	CASSGTGGETQYF
TRBJ2-7	.	TRBV5-1	.	TGCGCCAGCAGCTTGGTACAGGGAAAGAGGTACGAGCAGTACTTC	CASSLVQGKRYEQYF
TRBJ1-4	TRBD1	TRBV5-4	.	TGTGCCAGCAGCCCCACCCCGGGGGCGCAGGGGGATGAAAAACTGTTTTTT	CASSPTPGAQGDEKLFF
TRBJ1-4	TRBD1	TRBV18	.	TGTGCCAGCTCACCGGGGACAGCAACTAATGAAAAACTGTTTTTT	CASSPGTATNEKLFF
TRBJ1-5	.	TRBV4-1	.	TGCGCCAGCAGCATGAGGGTGGATCAGCCCCAGCATTTT	CASSMRVDQPQHF
TRBJ1-5	.	TRBV18	.	TGTGCTAGCGAGGAACTTTATAGCAATCAGCCCCAGCATTTT	CASEELYSNQPQHF
TRBJ2-3	.	TRBV2	.	TGTGCCAGCAGTCAAGGGGCAGGTTCGGATACGCAGTATTTT	CASSQGAGSDTQYF
TRBJ1-1	.	TRBV5-6	.	TGTGCCACCAGGGGTCGGAGCTTAATGAACACTGAAGCTTTCTTT	CATRGRSLMNTEAFF
TRBJ1-1	TRBD1	TRBV7-2	.	TGTGCCAGCAGTAAAACAGGGGACACTGAAGCTTTCTTT	CASSKTGDTEAFF
TRBJ1-2	TRBD1	TRBV29-1	.	TGCAGCGTCCTGGCAGGGGGCGCGGGAGGCTACACCTTC	CSVLAGGAGGYTF
TRBJ2-3	TRBD1	TRBV30	.	TGTGCCTGGAGTGAAGGACAGGGAGGCACAGATACGCAGTATTTT	CAWSEGQGGTDTQYF
TRBJ2-2	.	TRBV5-1	.	TGCGCCAGCAGCTTGGACGGGGTTAGCACCGGGGAGCTGTTTTTT	CASSLDGVSTGELFF
TRBJ2-7	TRBD2	TRBV5-8	.	TGTGCCAGCAGCCAGGGACTAGCTTACTTTCAGGGGGAGCAGTACTTC	CASSQGLAYFQGEQYF
TRBJ2-3	TRBD2	TRBV5-4	.	TGTGCCAGCAGTCAACTAGCGGGAGGTGTAGATACGCAGTATTTT	CASSQLAGGVDTQYF
TRBJ2-5	TRBD1	TRBV7-9	.	TGTGCCAGCAGCTTAGCGAGACAGGGCCAAGAGACCCAGTACTTC	CASSLARQGQETQYF
TRBJ1-5	TRBD1	TRBV2	.	TGTGCCAGCAGTGCGCAGACAGGGACTCAGCCCCAGCATTTT	CASSAQTGTQPQHF
TRBJ2-1	TRBD2	TRBV2	once	TGTGCCAGCTCTGGACTAGCGGGGGGCTCGGACAGTTACAATGAGCAGTTCTTC	CASSGLAGGSDSYNEQFF
TRBJ2-1	.	TRBV30	once	TGTGCCTGGAGTGTACGGTCTCGGCGGGAGCAGTTCTTC	CAWSVRSRREQFF
TRBJ2-1	TRBD2	TRBV6-1	.	TGTGCCAGCAGTGGACTACTTAGCGGGGGGGAAGATGAGCAGTTCTTC	CASSGLLSGGEDEQFF
TRBJ1-2	.	TRBV11-2	.	TGTGCCAGCAGCCCACAGGGAGCCTCAAATGGCTACACCTTC	CASSPQGASNGYTF
TRBJ2-1	.	TRBV10-3	.	TGTGCCATCAGGAAGACAGCCAATGAGCAGTTCTTC	CAIRKTANEQFF
TRBJ2-5	TRBD1	TRBV5-1	.	TGCGCCAGCAGCTCACAGGGGCCCGCCGAGGAGACCCAGTACTTC	CASSSQGPAEETQYF
TRBJ2-7	TRBD1	TRBV7-9	.	TGTGCCAGCAGCTTAGGGGTGATTGTCCGGGACAGCTACGAGCAGTACTTC	CASSLGVIVRDSYEQYF
TRBJ2-7	.	TRBV5-5	.	TGTGCCAGCAGCTTGACCCGACATCCTACCCCCTACGAGCAGTACTTC	CASSLTRHPTPYEQYF